The clone carrying this T cell receptor beta chain has a count of ten or more. The data belong to a study of blood T cells in healthy people across ages. This CDR3 has 15 amino acids. The V gene end was trimmed by 6 bases and the J gene end by 3 bases; junction bases not matched to a gene: 13. CDR1 and CDR2 (germline): DFQATT, SNEGSKA (reference sequence). A second PCR of 7 to 11 cycles used a sample-barcoded 5' primer and a J-beta primer mix. TCRdb re-analysed the 5' RACE reads in MiXCR, keeping a single row per CDR3 protein. The table includes approximately 760,000 distinct CDR3 sequences, 20% to 25% detected once. These data are also associated with another study on T cells of mothers and their children.

This receptor was taken from a boy aged 5-17 years in good health. V is TRBV20-1 and J is TRBJ1-1; 7 bases line up with TRBD1. The sample was blood. CDR3 in amino acids: CSAKKTGRKDTEAFF. The CDR3, as DNA: TGCAGTGCGAAGAAGACAGGGCGGAAGGACACTGAAGCTTTCTTT.